This T cell receptor (beta chain) was captured in a study of CD8 T cells in ankylosing spondylitis (dated by TCRdb to 2016 to 2017). Background on the whole study: The study profiled T cell receptor beta repertoires in healthy donors and ankylosing spondylitis patients to find disease-linked TCR variants. The full study cohort was made up of 25 to 30 ankylosing spondylitis patients and over 90 healthy donors. Peripheral blood was sampled, and synovial fluid was also collected from ankylosing spondylitis patients.

Taken from cysteine to phenylalanine, the CDR3 has 14 residues. Only the CDR3 region is kept as DNA, spanning 42 bases read in frame from base 1. CDR1 and CDR2, looked up from the germline V gene (reference sequence), are DFQATT and SNEGSKA. V is cut by 4 bases and J by 5 bases, and the space between the germline ends is 15 bases. What the work shows at the level of the full study, not this receptor alone: The disease-linked clones showed a CD8+ phenotype and occurred at relatively low frequencies in peripheral blood. Significant enrichment of the disease-linked clones was reported in matched synovial fluid samples from ankylosing spondylitis patients. Some motif variants were previously reported in synovial fluid and blood of reactive arthritis patients, suggesting common disease-initiation mechanisms. A TCR beta motif made up of several highly homologous amino acid variants appeared to be characteristic of blood from ankylosing spondylitis patients.

There are a few counts of this clonotype. The antigen this receptor binds is unknown. No base-level quality is on record; no much larger clone is a single base apart. The sequencer was an Illumina HiSeq 2500. Quantitative 5'-RACE with molecular barcodes was used to prepare TCR beta libraries. On the study's bioinformatics: A new computational method based on a probabilistic model of VDJ rearrangement was used to identify disease-linked TCR variants. TCRdb trimmed the raw reads at Q25, called clones with MiXCR and kept productive beta chains. One record per CDR3 amino acid sequence lists the most common genes and DNA. The authors' filters were not applied to this entry. The sample data list roughly 670,000 distinct CDR3 sequences, and over 15% of these were observed just once. Under 20% of the sample rests with the top ten.

The receptor comes from a male donor with ankylosing spondylitis. This receptor chain uses TRBV20-1 and TRBJ2-1; the D gene is possibly TRBD2, with 6 bases matching. The sequenced sample consisted of blood, either unsorted or a sorted T cell fraction (not recorded which). DNA sequence: TGCAGTGCTAAGGAACGACTAGACGACAATGAGCAGTTCTTC. Translated, this is CSAKERLDDNEQFF.